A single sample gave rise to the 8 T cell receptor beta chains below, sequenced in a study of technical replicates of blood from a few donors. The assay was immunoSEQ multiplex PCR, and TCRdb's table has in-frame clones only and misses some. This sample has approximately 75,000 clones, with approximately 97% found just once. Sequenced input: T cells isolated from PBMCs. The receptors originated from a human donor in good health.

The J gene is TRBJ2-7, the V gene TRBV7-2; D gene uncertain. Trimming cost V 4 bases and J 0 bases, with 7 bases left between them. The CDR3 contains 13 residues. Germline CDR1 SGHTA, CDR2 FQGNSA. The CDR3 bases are TGTGCCAGCAGCTACCAGGTCTCCTACGAGCAGTACTTC. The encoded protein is CASSYQVSYEQYF.

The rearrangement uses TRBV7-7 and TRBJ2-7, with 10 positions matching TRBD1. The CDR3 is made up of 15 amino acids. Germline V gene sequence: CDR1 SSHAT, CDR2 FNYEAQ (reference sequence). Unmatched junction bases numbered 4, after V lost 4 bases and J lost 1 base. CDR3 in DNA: TGTGCCAGCAGCTGGGGGACAGGGGCATCCTACGAGCAGTACTTC. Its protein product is CASSWGTGASYEQYF.

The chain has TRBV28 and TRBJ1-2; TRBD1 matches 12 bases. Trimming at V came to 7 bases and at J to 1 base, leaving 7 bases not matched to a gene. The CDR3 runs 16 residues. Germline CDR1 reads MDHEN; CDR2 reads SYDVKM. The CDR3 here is CASTWDRGRGNYGYTF. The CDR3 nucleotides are TGTGCCAGCACCTGGGACAGGGGGCGTGGTAACTATGGCTACACCTTC.

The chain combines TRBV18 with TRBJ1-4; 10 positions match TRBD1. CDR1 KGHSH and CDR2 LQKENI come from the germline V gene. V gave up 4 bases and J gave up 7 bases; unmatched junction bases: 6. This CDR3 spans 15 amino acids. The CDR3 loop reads CASSRPGQGSEKLFF. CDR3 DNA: TGTGCCAGCTCACGACCGGGACAGGGGAGTGAAAAACTGTTTTTT.

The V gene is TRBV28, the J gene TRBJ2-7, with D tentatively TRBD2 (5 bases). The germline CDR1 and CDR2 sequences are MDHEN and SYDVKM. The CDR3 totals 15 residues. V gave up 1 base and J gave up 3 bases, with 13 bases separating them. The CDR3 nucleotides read TGTGCCAGCAGTTTATATTCGACCGGGGACTACGAGCAGTACTTC. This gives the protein CASSLYSTGDYEQYF.

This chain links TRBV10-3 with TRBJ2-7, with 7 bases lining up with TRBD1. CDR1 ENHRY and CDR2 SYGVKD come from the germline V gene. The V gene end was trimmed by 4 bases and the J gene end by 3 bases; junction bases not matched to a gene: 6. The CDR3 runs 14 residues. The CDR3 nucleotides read TGTGCCATCAGTGGTGCCGGGACAGTCTACGAGCAGTACTTC. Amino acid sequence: CAISGAGTVYEQYF.

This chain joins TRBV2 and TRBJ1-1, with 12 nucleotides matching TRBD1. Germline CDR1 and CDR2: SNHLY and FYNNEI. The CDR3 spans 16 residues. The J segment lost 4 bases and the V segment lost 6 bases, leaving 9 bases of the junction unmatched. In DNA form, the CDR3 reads TGTGCCAGCAGAGAACCCCGGGACAGGGGGCTCACTGAAGCTTTCTTT. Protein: CASREPRDRGLTEAFF.

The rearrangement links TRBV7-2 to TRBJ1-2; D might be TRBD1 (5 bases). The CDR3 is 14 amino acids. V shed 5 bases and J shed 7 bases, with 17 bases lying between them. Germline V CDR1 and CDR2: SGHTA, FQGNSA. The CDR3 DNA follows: TGTGCCAGCAGCCCAAGTCGGGAGGGGATTGGCTACACCTTC. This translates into CASSPSREGIGYTF.